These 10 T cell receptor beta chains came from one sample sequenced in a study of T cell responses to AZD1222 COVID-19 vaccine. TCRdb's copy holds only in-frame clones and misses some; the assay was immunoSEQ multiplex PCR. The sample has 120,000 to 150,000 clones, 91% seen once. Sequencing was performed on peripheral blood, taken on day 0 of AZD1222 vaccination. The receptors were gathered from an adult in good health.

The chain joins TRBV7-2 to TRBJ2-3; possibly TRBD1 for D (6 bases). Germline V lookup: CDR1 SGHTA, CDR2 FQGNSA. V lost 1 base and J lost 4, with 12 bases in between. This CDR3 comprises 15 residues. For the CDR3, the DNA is TGTGCCAGCAGCTTAGGCCAGGGGTTTTCAGATACGCAGTATTTT. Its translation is CASSLGQGFSDTQYF.

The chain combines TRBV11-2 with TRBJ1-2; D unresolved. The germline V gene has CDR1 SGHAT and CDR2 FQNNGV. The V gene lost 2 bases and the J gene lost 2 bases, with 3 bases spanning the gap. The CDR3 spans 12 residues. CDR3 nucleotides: TGTGCCAGCAGCTTAAGGAACTATGGCTACACCTTC. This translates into CASSLRNYGYTF.

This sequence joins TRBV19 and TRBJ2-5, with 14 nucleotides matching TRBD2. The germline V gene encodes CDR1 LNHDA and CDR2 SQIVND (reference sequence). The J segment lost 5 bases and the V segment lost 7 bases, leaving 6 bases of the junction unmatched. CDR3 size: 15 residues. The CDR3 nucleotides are TGTGCCAGTACAGAGACTAGCGGGAGGGTTGAGACCCAGTACTTC. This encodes CASTETSGRVETQYF.

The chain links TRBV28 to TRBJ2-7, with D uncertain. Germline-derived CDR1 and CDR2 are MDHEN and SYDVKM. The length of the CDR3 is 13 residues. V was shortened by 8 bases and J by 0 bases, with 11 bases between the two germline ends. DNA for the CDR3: TGTGCCAGCGCGGATACGACCTCCTACGAGCAGTACTTC. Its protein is CASADTTSYEQYF.

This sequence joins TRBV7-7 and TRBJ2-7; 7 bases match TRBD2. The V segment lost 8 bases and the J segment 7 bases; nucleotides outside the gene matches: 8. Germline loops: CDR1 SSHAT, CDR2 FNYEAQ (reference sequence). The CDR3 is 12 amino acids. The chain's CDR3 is CASVERDKEQYF. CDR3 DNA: TGTGCCAGCGTGGAGCGGGATAAGGAGCAGTACTTC.

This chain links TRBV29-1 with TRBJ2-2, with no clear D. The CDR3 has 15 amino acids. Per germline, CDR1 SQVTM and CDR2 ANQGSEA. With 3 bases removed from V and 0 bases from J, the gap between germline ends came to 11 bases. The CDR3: CSVEMMAANTGELFF. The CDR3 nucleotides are TGCAGCGTTGAGATGATGGCAGCGAACACCGGGGAGCTGTTTTTT.

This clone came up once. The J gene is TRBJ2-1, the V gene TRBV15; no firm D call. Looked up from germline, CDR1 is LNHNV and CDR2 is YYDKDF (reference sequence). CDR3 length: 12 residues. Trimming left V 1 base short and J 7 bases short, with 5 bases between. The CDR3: CATSRVPNEQFF. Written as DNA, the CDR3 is TGTGCCACCAGCAGAGTCCCTAATGAGCAGTTCTTC.

Here the CDR3 DNA reads TGCGCCAGCAGCCAAGGGTGGAGGGGGTCCCCCCGCTCCTACGAGCAGTACTTC. It codes for CASSQGWRGSPRSYEQYF. This sequence joins TRBV4-3 and TRBJ2-7; D may be TRBD1 or TRBD2 (6 bases each). Looked up from germline, CDR1 is LGHNA and CDR2 is YSLEER. The CDR3 has 18 amino acids. V was pared by 1 base and J by 0 bases, with 19 bases between.

CDR3 protein: CASSPAGSPLHF. CDR3 nucleotide sequence: TGTGCCAGCAGCCCCGCGGGATCACCCCTCCACTTT. This chain connects TRBV28 to TRBJ1-6, with D hard to call. CDR3 length: 12 amino acids. The V end was cut by 6 bases, the J end by 10 bases, with 10 bases between. CDR1 is MDHEN, CDR2 SYDVKM, per germline.

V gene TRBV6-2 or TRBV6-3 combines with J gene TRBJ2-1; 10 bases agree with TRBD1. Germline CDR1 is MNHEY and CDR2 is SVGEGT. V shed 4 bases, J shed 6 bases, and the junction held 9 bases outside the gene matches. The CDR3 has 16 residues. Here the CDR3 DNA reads TGTGCCAGCAGTTTAACCGGGACAGGGGCTTCCAATGAGCAGTTCTTC. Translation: CASSLTGTGASNEQFF.